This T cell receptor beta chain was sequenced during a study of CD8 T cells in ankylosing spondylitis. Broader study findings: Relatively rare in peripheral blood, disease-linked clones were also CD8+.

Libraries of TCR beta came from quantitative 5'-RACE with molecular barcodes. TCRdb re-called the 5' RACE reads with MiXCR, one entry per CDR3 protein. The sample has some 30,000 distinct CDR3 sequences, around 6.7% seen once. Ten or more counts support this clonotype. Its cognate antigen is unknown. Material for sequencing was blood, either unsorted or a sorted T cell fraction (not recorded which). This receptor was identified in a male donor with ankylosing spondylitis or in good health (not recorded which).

The CDR3 bases are TGTGCCAGCAGTGATGCAGTGGGGTCTGGGGCCAACGTCCTGACTTTC. Translation: CASSDAVGSGANVLTF. The rearrangement links TRBV2 to TRBJ2-6; no clear D. The CDR3 has 16 amino acids. CDR1 SNHLY and CDR2 FYNNEI come from the germline V gene. Between the trimmed V and J ends, which lost 3 bases and 1 base, there was a span of 10 bases.